This TCR beta chain comes out of a study of blood T cell repertoires in COVID-19. Study overall: Italy, Spain and the United States were the sources of the convalescent and acute COVID-19 samples. T cells, B-cell-depleted T cells, or PBMCs supplied cDNA or gDNA.

Germline values: CDR1 SGHAT, CDR2 FQNNGV. The length of the CDR3 is 14 residues. V lost 3 bases, J lost 1 base, and 8 bases lay in between. As processed by the authors: It was from reference gene primer amplification that nucleated cell counts were estimated. Repertoires were generated with immunoSEQ multiplex PCR, while TCRdb's copy carries only in-frame clones and drops some. V and J calls and clone size are given by that table; D and trimming were obtained from the DNA. The sample contains about 82,000 clones, approximately 86% of which appear only once. The chain carries TRBV11-2 and TRBJ2-3; TRBD2 is a possible D gene (5 bases). The sequence was collected from a man older than 75 with active or convalescent COVID-19. Sample: peripheral blood. CDR3 protein: CASSLGSRTDTQYF. The CDR3 nucleotides read TGTGCCAGCAGCTTGGGGAGTCGCACAGATACGCAGTATTTT.